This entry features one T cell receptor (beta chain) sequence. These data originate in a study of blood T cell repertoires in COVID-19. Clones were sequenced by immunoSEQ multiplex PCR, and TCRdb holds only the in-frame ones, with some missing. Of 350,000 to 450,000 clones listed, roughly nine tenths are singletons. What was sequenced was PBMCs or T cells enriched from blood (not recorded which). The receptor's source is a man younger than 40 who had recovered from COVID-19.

The CDR3 nucleotides are TGTGCCAGCTCACCACCGTCCGCCCAGGGTACGCAGTATTTT. This codes for CASSPPSAQGTQYF. The J gene is TRBJ2-3, the V gene TRBV18; possibly TRBD1 for D (5 bases). The CDR3 runs 14 residues. Germline V CDR1 and CDR2: KGHSH, LQKENI. Trimming shortened V by 0 bases and J by 8 bases, and 12 bases separated the two germline ends.